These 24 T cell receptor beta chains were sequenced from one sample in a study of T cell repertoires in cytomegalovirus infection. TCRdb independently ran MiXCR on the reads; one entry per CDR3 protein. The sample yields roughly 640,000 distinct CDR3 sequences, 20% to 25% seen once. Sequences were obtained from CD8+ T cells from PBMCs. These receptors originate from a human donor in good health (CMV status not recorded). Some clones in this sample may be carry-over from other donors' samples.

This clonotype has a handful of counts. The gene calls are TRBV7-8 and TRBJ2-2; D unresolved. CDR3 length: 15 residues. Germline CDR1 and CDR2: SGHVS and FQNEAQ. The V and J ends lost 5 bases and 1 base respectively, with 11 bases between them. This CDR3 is CASSHPSQNTGELFF. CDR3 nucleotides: TGTGCCAGCAGCCACCCGTCCCAGAACACCGGGGAGCTGTTTTTT.

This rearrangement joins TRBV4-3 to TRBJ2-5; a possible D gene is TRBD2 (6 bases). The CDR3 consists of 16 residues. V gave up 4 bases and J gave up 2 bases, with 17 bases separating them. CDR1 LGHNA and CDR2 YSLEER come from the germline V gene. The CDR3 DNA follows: TGCGCCAGCAGCCCGGGGACGGAGGGCCTACAAGAGACCCAGTACTTC. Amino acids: CASSPGTEGLQETQYF.

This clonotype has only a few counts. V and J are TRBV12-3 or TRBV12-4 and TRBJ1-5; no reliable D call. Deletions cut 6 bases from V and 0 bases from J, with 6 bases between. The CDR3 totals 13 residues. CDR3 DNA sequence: TGTGCCAGCAGAAACGATAGCAATCAGCCCCAGCATTTT. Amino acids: CASRNDSNQPQHF.

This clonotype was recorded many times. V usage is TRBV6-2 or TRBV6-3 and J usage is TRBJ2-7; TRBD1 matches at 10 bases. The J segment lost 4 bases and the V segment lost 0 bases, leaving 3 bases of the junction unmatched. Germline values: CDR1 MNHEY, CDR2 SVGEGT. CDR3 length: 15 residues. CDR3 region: CASSYSKDRGYEQYV. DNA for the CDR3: TGTGCCAGCAGTTACTCAAAGGACAGGGGGTACGAGCAGTACGTC.

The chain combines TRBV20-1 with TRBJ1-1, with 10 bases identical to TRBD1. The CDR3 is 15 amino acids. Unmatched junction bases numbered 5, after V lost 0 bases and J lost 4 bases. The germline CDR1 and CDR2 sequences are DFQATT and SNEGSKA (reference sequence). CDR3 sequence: CSARDRQGAGTEAFF. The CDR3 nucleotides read TGCAGTGCTAGAGACCGACAGGGGGCGGGCACTGAAGCTTTCTTT.

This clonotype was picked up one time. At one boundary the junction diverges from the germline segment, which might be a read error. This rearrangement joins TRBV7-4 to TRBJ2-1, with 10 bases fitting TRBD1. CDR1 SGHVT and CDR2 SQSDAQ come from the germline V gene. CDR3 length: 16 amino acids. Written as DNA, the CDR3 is TGTGCCGGCAGCGGACCGGGACAGGGGACCTACAATGAGCAGTTCTTC. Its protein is CAGSGPGQGTYNEQFF.

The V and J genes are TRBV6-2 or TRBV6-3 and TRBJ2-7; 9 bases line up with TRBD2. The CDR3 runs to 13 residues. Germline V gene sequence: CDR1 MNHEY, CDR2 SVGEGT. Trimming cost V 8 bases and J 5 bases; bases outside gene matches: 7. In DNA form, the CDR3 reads TGTGCCAGCGCAGCGGGGGGTTCCCACGAGCAGTACGTC. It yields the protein CASAAGGSHEQYV.

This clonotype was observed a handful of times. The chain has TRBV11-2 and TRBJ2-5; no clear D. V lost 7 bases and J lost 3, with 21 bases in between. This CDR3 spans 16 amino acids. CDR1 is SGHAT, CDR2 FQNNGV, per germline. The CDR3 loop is CASTDSGVSAEETQYF. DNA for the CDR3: TGTGCCAGCACCGATTCGGGCGTATCCGCCGAAGAGACCCAGTACTTC.

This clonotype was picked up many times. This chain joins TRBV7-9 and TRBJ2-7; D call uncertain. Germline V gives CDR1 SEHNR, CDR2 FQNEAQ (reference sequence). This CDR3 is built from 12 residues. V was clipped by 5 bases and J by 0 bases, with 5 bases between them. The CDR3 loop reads CASSPSSYEQYF. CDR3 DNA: TGTGCCAGCAGCCCTAGCTCCTACGAGCAGTACTTC.

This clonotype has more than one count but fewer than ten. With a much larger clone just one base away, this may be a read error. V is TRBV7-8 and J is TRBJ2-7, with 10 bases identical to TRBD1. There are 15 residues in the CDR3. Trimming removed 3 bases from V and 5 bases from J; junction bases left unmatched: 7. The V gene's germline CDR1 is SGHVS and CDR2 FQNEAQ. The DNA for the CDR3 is TGTGCCAGCAGCTTCTCCGGGACAGGGGACGACGAGCAGTACTTC. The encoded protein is CASSFSGTGDDEQYF.

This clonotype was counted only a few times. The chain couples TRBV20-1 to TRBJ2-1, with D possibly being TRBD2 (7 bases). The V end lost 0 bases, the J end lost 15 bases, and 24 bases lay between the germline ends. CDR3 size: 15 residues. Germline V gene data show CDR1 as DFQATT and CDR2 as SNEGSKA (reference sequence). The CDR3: CSARDRGEGGDTRFF. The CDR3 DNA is TGCAGTGCTAGAGATAGAGGAGAGGGGGGGGACACCAGGTTCTTC.

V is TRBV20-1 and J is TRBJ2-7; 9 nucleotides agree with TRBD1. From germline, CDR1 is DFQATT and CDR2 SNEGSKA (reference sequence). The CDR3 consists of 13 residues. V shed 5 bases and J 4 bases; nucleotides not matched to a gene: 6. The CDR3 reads CSASGQGRYEQYF. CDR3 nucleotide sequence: TGCAGTGCTTCCGGACAGGGGAGGTACGAGCAGTACTTC.

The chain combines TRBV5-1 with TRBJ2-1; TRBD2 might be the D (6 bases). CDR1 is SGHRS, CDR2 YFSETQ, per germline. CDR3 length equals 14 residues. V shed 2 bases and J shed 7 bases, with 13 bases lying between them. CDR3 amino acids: CASSFGDGGNEQFF. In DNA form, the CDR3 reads TGCGCCAGCAGCTTTGGGGATGGGGGGAATGAGCAGTTCTTC. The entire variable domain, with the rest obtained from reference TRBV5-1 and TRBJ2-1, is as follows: KAGVTQTPRYLIKTRGQQVTLSCSPISGHRSVSWYQQTPGQGLQFLFEYFSETQRNKGNFPGRFSGRQFSNSRSEMNVSTLELGDSALYLCASSFGDGGNEQFFGPGTRLTVL.

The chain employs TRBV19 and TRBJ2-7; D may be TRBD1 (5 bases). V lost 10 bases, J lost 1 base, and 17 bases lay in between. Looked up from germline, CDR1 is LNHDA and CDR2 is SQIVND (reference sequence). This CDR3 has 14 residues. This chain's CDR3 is CATRSQGLSYEQYF. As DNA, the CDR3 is TGTGCCACCCGGTCGCAGGGCTTATCCTACGAGCAGTACTTC.

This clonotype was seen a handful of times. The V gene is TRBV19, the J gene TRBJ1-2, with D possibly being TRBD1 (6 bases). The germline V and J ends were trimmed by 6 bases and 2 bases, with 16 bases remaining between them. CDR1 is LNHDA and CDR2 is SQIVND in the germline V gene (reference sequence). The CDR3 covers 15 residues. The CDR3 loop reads CASRKQGGGNYGYTF. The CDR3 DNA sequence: TGTGCCAGTAGGAAACAGGGAGGCGGGAACTATGGCTACACCTTC. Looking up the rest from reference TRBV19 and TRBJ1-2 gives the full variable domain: DGGITQSPKYLFRKEGQNVTLSCEQNLNHDAMYWYRQDPGQGLRLIYYSQIVNDFQKGDIAEGYSVSREKKESFPLTVTSAQKNPTAFYLCASRKQGGGNYGYTFGSGTRLTVV.

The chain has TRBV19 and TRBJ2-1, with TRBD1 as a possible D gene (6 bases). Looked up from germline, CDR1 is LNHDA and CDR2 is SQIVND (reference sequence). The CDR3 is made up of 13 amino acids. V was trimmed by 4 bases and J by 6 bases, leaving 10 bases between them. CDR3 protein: CASSKGDVNEQFF. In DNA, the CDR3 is TGTGCCAGTAGTAAGGGGGACGTCAATGAGCAGTTCTTC.

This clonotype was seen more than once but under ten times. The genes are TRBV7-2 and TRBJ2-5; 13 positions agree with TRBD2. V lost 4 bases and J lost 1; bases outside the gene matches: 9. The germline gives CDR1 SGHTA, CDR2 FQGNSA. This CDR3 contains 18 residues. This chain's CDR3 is CASSSRLAGGPVQETQYF. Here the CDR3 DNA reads TGTGCCAGCAGCTCCCGACTAGCGGGGGGCCCCGTCCAAGAGACCCAGTACTTC.

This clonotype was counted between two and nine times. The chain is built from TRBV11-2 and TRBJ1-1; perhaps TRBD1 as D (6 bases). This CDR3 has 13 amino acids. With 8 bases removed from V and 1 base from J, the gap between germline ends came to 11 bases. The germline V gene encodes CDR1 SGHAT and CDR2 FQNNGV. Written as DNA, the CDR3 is TGTGCCAGCGACAAACAGGGGAACACTGAAGCTTTCTTT. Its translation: CASDKQGNTEAFF.

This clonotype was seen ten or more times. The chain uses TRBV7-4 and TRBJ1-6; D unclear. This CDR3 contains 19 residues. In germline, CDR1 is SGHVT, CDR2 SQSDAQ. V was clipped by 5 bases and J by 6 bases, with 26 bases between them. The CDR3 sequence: CASSHRRQVHICGNSPLHF. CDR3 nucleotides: TGTGCCAGCAGCCACCGCAGGCAGGTCCATATTTGTGGTAATTCACCCCTCCACTTT.

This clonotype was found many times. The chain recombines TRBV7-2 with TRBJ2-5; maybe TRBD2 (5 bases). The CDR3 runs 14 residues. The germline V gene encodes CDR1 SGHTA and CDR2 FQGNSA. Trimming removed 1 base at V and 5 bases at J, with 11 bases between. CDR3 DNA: TGTGCCAGCAGCTTAGAAAGAGGGTGGGAGACCCAGTACTTC. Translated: CASSLERGWETQYF.

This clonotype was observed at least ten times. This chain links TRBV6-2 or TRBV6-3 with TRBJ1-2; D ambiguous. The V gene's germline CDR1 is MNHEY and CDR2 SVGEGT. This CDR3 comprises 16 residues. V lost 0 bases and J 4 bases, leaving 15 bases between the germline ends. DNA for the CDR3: TGTGCCAGCAGTTACTCAGCAGGACCGCCCTTCTATGGCTACACCTTC. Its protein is CASSYSAGPPFYGYTF.

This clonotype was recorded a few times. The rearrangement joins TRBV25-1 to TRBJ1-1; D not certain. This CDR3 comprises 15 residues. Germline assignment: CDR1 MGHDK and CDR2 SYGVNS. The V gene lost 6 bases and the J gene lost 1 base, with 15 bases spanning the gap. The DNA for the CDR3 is TGTGCCAGCAGGCCACGAGAGGGCTGGAACACTGAAGCTTTCTTT. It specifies CASRPREGWNTEAFF.

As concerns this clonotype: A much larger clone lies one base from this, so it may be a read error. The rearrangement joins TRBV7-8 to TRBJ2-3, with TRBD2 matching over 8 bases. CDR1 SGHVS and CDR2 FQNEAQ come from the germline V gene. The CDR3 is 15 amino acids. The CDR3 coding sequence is TGTGCCAACAGCCTCACTAGCGGAATCTCAGATACGCAGTATTTT. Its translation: CANSLTSGISDTQYF.

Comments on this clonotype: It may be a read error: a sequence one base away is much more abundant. The DNA of the CDR3 is TGTGCCAGCAGTAGGGACTGTTTGCGGATGAACACTGAAGCTTTCTTT. Its protein product is CASSRDCLRMNTEAFF. This chain connects TRBV12-3 or TRBV12-4 to TRBJ1-1, with TRBD1 as a possible D gene (5 bases). The CDR3 has 16 amino acids. The V gene lost 5 bases and the J gene lost 0 bases, with 16 bases spanning the gap.